The 21 T cell receptor beta chains given below trace back to one sample, sequenced in a study of shared clonotypes between healthy human individuals. Assay: immunoSEQ multiplex PCR; the TCRdb copy retains only in-frame clones and omits some. The data hold some 490,000 clones, with approximately 80% observed a single time. Sample: PBMCs. The receptors come from a woman in her thirties or forties in good health. Some clones in this sample may be carry-over from other donors' samples.

This clone occurred a few times. Here the CDR3 reads CASSRNSGVNTEAFF. The CDR3 region has the DNA TGCGCCAGCAGCCGGAACTCCGGAGTGAACACTGAAGCTTTCTTT. The rearrangement links TRBV4-3 to TRBJ1-1; D gene ambiguous. V was pared by 4 bases and J by 0 bases, with 12 bases between. CDR1 and CDR2 from the germline V gene are LGHNA and YSLEER. This CDR3 region has 15 residues.

This clone occurred once. The V and J genes are TRBV5-4 and TRBJ1-1; weak D call: TRBD1 (5 bases). Germline V lookup: CDR1 SGHNT, CDR2 YYREEE (reference sequence). Trimming took 0 bases from V and 6 from J, leaving 9 bases between them. CDR3 length: 13 residues. The CDR3 DNA reads TGTGCCAGCAGCTTGGATGCGGGGGCTGAAGCTTTCTTT. This sequence encodes CASSLDAGAEAFF. The variable domain in full, completed from reference TRBV5-4 and TRBJ1-1, reads ETGVTQSPTHLIKTRGQQVTLRCSSQSGHNTVSWYQQALGQGPQFIFQYYREEENGRGNFPPRFSGLQFPNYSSELNVNALELDDSALYLCASSLDAGAEAFFGQGTRLTVV.

The rearrangement uses TRBV15 and TRBJ2-4, with D perhaps TRBD1 or TRBD2 (5 bases each). V was trimmed by 4 bases and J by 15 bases, leaving 19 bases between them. Germline V gene sequence: CDR1 LNHNV, CDR2 YYDKDF (reference sequence). This CDR3 has 13 amino acids. For the CDR3, the DNA is TGTGCCACCAGCATTAATTTTCGGGACCCTCGGTACTTC. This sequence encodes CATSINFRDPRYF. Using reference TRBV15 and TRBJ2-4 for the parts outside the CDR3, the full variable domain is DAMVIQNPRYQVTQFGKPVTLSCSQTLNHNVMYWYQQKSSQAPKLLFHYYDKDFNNEADTPDNFQSRRPNTSFCFLDIRSPGLGDTAMYLCATSINFRDPRYFGAGTRLSVL.

This rearrangement joins TRBV27 to TRBJ2-1; 12 positions match TRBD2. V shed 7 bases and J 9 bases; nucleotides not matched to a gene: 16. The CDR3 is 17 residues long. From germline, CDR1 is MNHEY and CDR2 SMNVEV (reference sequence). The chain's CDR3 is CASIPRDSSGRAGEQFF. CDR3 nucleotide sequence: TGTGCCAGCATTCCCCGGGACTCTAGCGGGAGGGCCGGTGAGCAGTTCTTC.

The chain employs TRBV28 and TRBJ2-7, with D perhaps matching TRBD1 (7 bases). V shed 3 bases and J shed 1 base, with 13 bases lying between them. The CDR3 is 15 residues long. Germline CDR1 is MDHEN and CDR2 is SYDVKM. CDR3 sequence: CASSLGRGASYEQYF. The CDR3 DNA sequence: TGTGCCAGCAGTTTGGGCAGGGGGGCGTCCTACGAGCAGTACTTC. Full variable domain (rest looked up from reference TRBV28 and TRBJ2-7): DVKVTQSSRYLVKRTGEKVFLECVQDMDHENMFWYRQDPGLGLRLIYFSYDVKMKEKGDIPEGYSVSREKKERFSLILESASTNQTSMYLCASSLGRGASYEQYFGPGTRLTVT.

On this clone: This may come from a read error, since a much larger clone is one base off. Other nucleotide sequences from this sample produce the same CDR3. The J gene is TRBJ2-7, the V gene TRBV5-1; 8 nucleotides match TRBD1. The CDR3 runs 14 residues. The germline CDR1 and CDR2 sequences are SGHRS and YFSETQ. With 4 bases clipped from V and 1 base from J, the junction kept 4 bases outside the gene matches. Here the CDR3 DNA reads TGCGCCAGCAGCCTCCGGGACAGGTCCTACGAGCAGTACTTC. It yields the protein CASSLRDRSYEQYF.

The rearrangement links TRBV4-3 to TRBJ2-1; 9 bases align to TRBD2. V gave up 3 bases and J gave up 6 bases; unmatched junction bases: 3. Germline V gene data show CDR1 as LGHNA and CDR2 as YSLEER. CDR3 length: 14 residues. CDR3 residues: CASSQGLAPNEQFF. As DNA, the CDR3 is TGCGCCAGCAGCCAGGGACTAGCCCCCAATGAGCAGTTCTTC.

The chain is built from TRBV4-2 and TRBJ2-1; 8 nucleotides agree with TRBD2. Germline CDR1 LGHNA, CDR2 YNFKEQ. Losses at the gene ends were 0 bases for V and 2 bases for J; bases not matched to a gene: 6. The CDR3 extends over 17 amino acids. The CDR3 DNA sequence: TGTGCCAGCAGCCAAGAACCCAGCGGGAGTGCCTACAATGAGCAGTTCTTC. This gives the protein CASSQEPSGSAYNEQFF.

This clone was observed a single time. The rearrangement links TRBV5-4 to TRBJ2-1; 8 bases map to TRBD2. The CDR3 spans 16 residues. V gave up 4 bases and J gave up 4 bases; unmatched junction bases: 10. Germline-derived CDR1 and CDR2 are SGHNT and YYREEE (reference sequence). The CDR3 region has the DNA TGTGCCAGCAGCCCCATGGGCGGGAGGAATTACAATGAGCAGTTCTTC. This encodes CASSPMGGRNYNEQFF.

Only a few counts were recorded for this clone. The rearrangement links TRBV2 to TRBJ2-1; 7 nucleotides align to TRBD2. Germline values: CDR1 SNHLY, CDR2 FYNNEI. The CDR3 has 13 amino acids. After removal of 7 bases from V and 7 bases from J, the junction contained 7 bases not matched to a gene. The CDR3 region has the DNA TGTGCCAGCAATGTGGGAGGGTTAAATGAGCAGTTCTTC. This translates into CASNVGGLNEQFF.

As concerns this clone: The junction and the germline gene differ at one end; a read error may be behind it. The chain is built from TRBV28 and TRBJ1-1; D call uncertain. Germline V gene data show CDR1 as MDHEN and CDR2 as SYDVKM. The CDR3 runs to 13 residues. CDR3 loop: CGSSLVPEGEAFF. CDR3 in DNA: TGTGGCAGCAGCTTAGTCCCGGAGGGTGAAGCTTTCTTT.

In this sample, this clone turned up once. The rearrangement links TRBV30 to TRBJ1-2, with TRBD1 matching 9 bases. V was pared by 4 bases and J by 8 bases, with 5 bases of the junction left unmatched. In germline, CDR1 is GTSNPN, CDR2 SVGIG (reference sequence). This CDR3 is 12 amino acids long. CDR3 protein: CAWTRQGDGYTF. CDR3 in DNA: TGTGCCTGGACTAGACAGGGGGACGGCTACACCTTC.

The J gene is TRBJ2-5, the V gene TRBV27; possibly TRBD2 for D (6 bases). Germline V lookup: CDR1 MNHEY, CDR2 SMNVEV (reference sequence). V lost 2 bases and J 2 bases, leaving 21 bases between the germline ends. The CDR3 extends over 18 amino acids. The CDR3 nucleotides are TGTGCCAGCAGTTTACGTGAAAAGGGCGGGACCAGACAAGAGACCCAGTACTTC. Its translation is CASSLREKGGTRQETQYF.

CDR3 bases: TGTGCTAGTGGTTTGGGGCTAGCGGAAGAGACCCAGTACTTC. It encodes CASGLGLAEETQYF. The V gene is TRBV12-5, the J gene TRBJ2-5; 7 nucleotides match TRBD2. With V trimmed by 1 base and J by 3 bases, 2 bases remained unmatched. The CDR3 sequence is 14 residues long. Germline V gene lookup returns CDR1 LGHNT and CDR2 FRNRAP.

This clone was seen only once. The chain carries TRBV2 and TRBJ2-3; D possibly matches TRBD1 or TRBD2 (5 bases each). Germline V lookup: CDR1 SNHLY, CDR2 FYNNEI. The CDR3 spans 16 residues. Between the trimmed V and J ends, which lost 6 bases and 3 bases, there was a span of 19 bases. CDR3 nucleotide sequence: TGTGCCAGCAGGAGGGGTATACAGCAGGAAACAGATACGCAGTATTTT. Translation gives CASRRGIQQETDTQYF. Variable domain in full (rest from reference TRBV2 and TRBJ2-3): EPEVTQTPSHQVTQMGQEVILRCVPISNHLYFYWYRQILGQKVEFLVSFYNNEISEKSEIFDDQFSVERPDGSNFTLKIRSTKLEDSAMYFCASRRGIQQETDTQYFGPGTRLTVL.

This rearrangement joins TRBV6-5 to TRBJ1-4; maybe TRBD1 (6 bases). V lost 0 bases and J lost 8, with 16 bases in between. The germline V gene encodes CDR1 MNHEY and CDR2 SVGAGI. The CDR3 has 16 residues. The CDR3 region has the DNA TGTGCCAGCAGTTACTCACGTGACAGGCTAGGCGAAAAACTGTTTTTT. It yields the protein CASSYSRDRLGEKLFF.

The V gene is TRBV14, the J gene TRBJ2-3; 10 bases fit TRBD1. V lost 4 bases and J lost 4; bases outside the gene matches: 5. CDR3 length: 15 amino acids. Germline V gives CDR1 SGHDN, CDR2 FVKESK. The CDR3 spells CASSPTGTGADTQYF. The CDR3 DNA reads TGTGCCAGCAGCCCTACCGGGACAGGGGCAGATACGCAGTATTTT.

The rearrangement links TRBV5-1 to TRBJ2-1, with 7 nucleotides matching TRBD1. V lost 4 bases and J lost 4; bases outside the gene matches: 8. This CDR3 comprises 15 residues. Germline V gene lookup returns CDR1 SGHRS and CDR2 YFSETQ. The CDR3 DNA is TGCGCCAGCAGCCCTGCCGGGACAGCATACAATGAGCAGTTCTTC. Translating gives CASSPAGTAYNEQFF.

This clone turned up a few times. The chain links TRBV7-3 to TRBJ1-3; TRBD1 aligns across 9 bases. Germline CDR1 is SGHTA and CDR2 is FQGTGA. J was trimmed by 4 bases and V by 8 bases; bases with no gene match: 6. The CDR3 length is 14 residues. The CDR3 protein is CASSGTGSGNTIYF. CDR3 nucleotide sequence: TGTGCCAGCTCTGGGACAGGGTCCGGAAACACCATATATTTT.

V gene TRBV27 combines with J gene TRBJ2-3, with TRBD2 matching over 9 bases. Trimming cost V 5 bases and J 4 bases; bases outside gene matches: 4. The CDR3 extends over 14 amino acids. The germline V gene has CDR1 MNHEY and CDR2 SMNVEV (reference sequence). CDR3 bases: TGTGCCAGCAGTACCCGACTAGCGGCAGATACGCAGTATTTT. The encoded protein is CASSTRLAADTQYF.

Remarks on this clone: A far larger clone lies a single base away; this is likely a read error. The genes are TRBV6-6 and TRBJ1-2, with TRBD1 matching 7 bases. Germline trimming cut 5 bases from V and 2 bases from J; bases unmatched to any gene: 2. Germline CDR1 and CDR2: MNHNY and SVGAGI (reference sequence). This CDR3 spans 13 amino acids. The CDR3 region is CASSPTGNYGYTF. The CDR3 DNA follows: TGTGCCAGCAGTCCGACAGGGAACTATGGCTACACCTTC.